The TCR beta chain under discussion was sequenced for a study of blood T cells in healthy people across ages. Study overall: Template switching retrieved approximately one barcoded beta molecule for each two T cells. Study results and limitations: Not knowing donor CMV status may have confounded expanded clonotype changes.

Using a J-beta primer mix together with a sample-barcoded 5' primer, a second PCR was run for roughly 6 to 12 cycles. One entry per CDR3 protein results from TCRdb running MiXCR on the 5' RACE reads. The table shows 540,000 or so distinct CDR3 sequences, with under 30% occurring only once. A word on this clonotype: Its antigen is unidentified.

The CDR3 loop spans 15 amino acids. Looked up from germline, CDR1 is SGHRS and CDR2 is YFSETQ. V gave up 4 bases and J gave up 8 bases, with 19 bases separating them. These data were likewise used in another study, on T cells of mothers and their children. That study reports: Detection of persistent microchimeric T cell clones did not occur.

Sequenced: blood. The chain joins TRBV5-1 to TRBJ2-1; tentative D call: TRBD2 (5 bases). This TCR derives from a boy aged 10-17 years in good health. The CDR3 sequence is CASSNGRGEGDEQFF. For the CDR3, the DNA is TGCGCCAGCAGCAACGGCCGGGGAGAGGGCGATGAGCAGTTCTTC.